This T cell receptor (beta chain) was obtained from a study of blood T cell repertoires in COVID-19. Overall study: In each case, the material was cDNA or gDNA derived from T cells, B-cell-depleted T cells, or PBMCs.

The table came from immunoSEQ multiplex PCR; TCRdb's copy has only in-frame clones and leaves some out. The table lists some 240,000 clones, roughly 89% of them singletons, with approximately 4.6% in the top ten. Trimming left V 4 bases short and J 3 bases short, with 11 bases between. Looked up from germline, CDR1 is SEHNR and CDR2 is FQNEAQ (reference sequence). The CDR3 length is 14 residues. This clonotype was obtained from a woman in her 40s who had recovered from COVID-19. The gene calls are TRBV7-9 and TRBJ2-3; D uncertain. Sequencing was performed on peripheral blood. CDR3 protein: CASSSPTRTDTQYF. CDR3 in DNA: TGTGCCAGCAGCTCCCCGACTCGTACAGATACGCAGTATTTT.